This T cell receptor (beta chain) was captured by sequencing in a study of CD8+ T cells in alopecia areata. The overall study: Donors of skin were C3H/HeJ mice aged about 6-12 months with spontaneous alopecia, and recipients were roughly 7-11-week-old female C3H/HeJ mice.

General study findings and limits: Although TCR sharing was seen in mice, sharing across patients was less clear, possibly for HLA-related reasons.

Germline CDR1 reads NSQYPW; CDR2 reads LRSPGD (reference sequence). This CDR3 is 15 amino acids long. V shed 5 bases, J shed 2 bases, and the junction held 4 bases outside the gene matches. Sequencing templates came from extracted RNA that was reverse transcribed into cDNA. The protocol was immunoSEQ multiplex PCR, while the TCRdb copy is restricted to in-frame clones and leaves out a portion. This sample carries roughly 110,000 clones, none of them present only once. This clone has just a few counts. Its antigen is not known. The gene symbols are mouse symbols. The CDR3 goes on 4 residues after the read ends, and that part is filled in from the germline J gene.

The TCR comes from a C3H/HeJ mouse with alopecia areata. This line is of MHC haplotype H2-k. The rearrangement uses TRBV1 and TRBJ2-5, with 10 positions matching TRBD1. The sample taken for sequencing was lesional skin. The sequenced CDR3 bases are TGCACCTGCAGTCCCGGGACAGGGGTCCAAGAC. The encoded protein is CTCSPGTGVQD. The entire CDR3 is CTCSPGTGVQDTQYF.